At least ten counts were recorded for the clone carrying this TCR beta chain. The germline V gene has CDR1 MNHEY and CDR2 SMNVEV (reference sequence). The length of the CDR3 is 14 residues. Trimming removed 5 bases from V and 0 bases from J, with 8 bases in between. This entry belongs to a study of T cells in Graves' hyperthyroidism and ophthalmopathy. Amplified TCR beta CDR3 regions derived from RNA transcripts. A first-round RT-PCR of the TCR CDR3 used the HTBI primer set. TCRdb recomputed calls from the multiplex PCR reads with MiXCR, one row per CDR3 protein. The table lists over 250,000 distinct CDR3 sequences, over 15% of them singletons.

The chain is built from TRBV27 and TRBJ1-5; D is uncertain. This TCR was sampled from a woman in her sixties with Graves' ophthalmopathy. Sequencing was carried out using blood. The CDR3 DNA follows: TGTGCCAGCAGTCCAGAGAATAGCAATCAGCCCCAGCATTTT. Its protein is CASSPENSNQPQHF.